Included here is one T cell receptor beta chain sequence, with context. The CDR3 totals 16 residues. Germline CDR1 reads SEHNR; CDR2 reads FQNEAQ (reference sequence). V trimming: 5 bases; J trimming: 7 bases; junction bases outside the gene matches: 10. This specimen comes from a study of blood T cell repertoires in COVID-19. Across the study: Specimens from acute and convalescent COVID-19 originated in the United States, Italy and Spain. Sources were T cells, B-cell-depleted T cells, or PBMCs; the material itself was cDNA or gDNA.

In the study's own analysis: Reference gene primer amplification in the assay estimated nucleated cell counts. The repertoire was sequenced with immunoSEQ multiplex PCR; TCRdb's copy has only in-frame clones and lacks some. The D gene and trimming were derived from the DNA, and the V and J assignments and clone size from that table. This repertoire shows over 75,000 clones, around 81% found once; its top ten account for nearly 9%. The sample taken for sequencing was peripheral blood. This sequence joins TRBV7-9 and TRBJ2-2; TRBD2 aligns across 10 bases. The receptor was derived from a man aged 50 to 59 who had recovered from COVID-19. The CDR3 nucleotides are TGTGCCAGCAGCCGGTTTGGCTTAGCGGGAGGCGGGGAGCTGTTTTTT. It specifies CASSRFGLAGGGELFF.